The clone carrying this T cell receptor (beta chain) was observed many times. This specimen belongs to a study of molecular identifiers for immune sequencing clone quantification. Overall study: Replicate RNA from about 20,000 or 100,000 naive CD8 T cells formed five aliquots; four were sequenced.

The germline CDR1 and CDR2 sequences are SQVTM and ANQGSEA. The CDR3 covers 16 residues. The V and J ends lost 6 bases and 4 bases respectively, with 24 bases between them. With RNA at 10%, 30% or 50%, naive CD8 libraries came from approximately 22,000 to 940,000 sorted cells. Naive CD8 T cells underwent sorting with the CD8+CD4-CCR7+CD45RA+ definition. Previously described methods and listed TCR primers were employed for the bulk TCR libraries. TCRdb fed the PCR reads into MiXCR, producing one record per CDR3 protein. Here the sample spans 300,000 to 350,000 distinct CDR3 sequences, 20% to 25% being singletons.

Sequenced sample: naive CD8+ T cells from blood, with Jurkat cell RNA spiked in. Subset meaning: FACS-sorted CD8+CD4-CCR7+CD45RA+ naive T cells. The receptor was isolated from a human donor in good health. Some libraries in this study had Jurkat cell RNA spiked in. V is TRBV29-1 and J is TRBJ2-5, with D possibly matching TRBD1 (6 bases). In DNA, the CDR3 is TGCAGCGTCCGGGGAAAACATAGGACAGCAGGAGAGACCCAGTACTTC. Translation: CSVRGKHRTAGETQYF.